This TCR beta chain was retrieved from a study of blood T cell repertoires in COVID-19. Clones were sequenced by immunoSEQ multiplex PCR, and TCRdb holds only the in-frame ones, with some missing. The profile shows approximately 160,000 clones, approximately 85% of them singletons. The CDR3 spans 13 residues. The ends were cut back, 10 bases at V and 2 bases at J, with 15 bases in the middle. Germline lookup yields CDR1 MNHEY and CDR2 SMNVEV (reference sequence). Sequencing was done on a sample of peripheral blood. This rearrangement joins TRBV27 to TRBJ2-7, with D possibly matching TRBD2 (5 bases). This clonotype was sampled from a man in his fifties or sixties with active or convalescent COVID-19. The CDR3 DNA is TGTGCCACCGGGGAGCAGAAAGCCTACGAGCAGTACTTC. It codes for CATGEQKAYEQYF.